This entry is about one T cell receptor (beta chain). V lost 0 bases and J 0 bases, leaving 9 bases between the germline ends. Germline values: CDR1 LGHNA, CDR2 YNFKEQ. The CDR3 consists of 16 residues. Authors' methods: Researchers report that nucleated cell counts were estimated from reference gene primer amplification. Method: immunoSEQ multiplex PCR; TCRdb's copy keeps in-frame clones and lacks some. Clone size and the V and J calls come from that table; the DNA yielded D and trimming. The sample records under 80,000 clones, approximately 80% being singletons. The record originates from a study of blood T cell repertoires in COVID-19. Study-wide context: Acute and convalescent COVID-19 samples came from the United States, Italy and Spain. PBMCs, B-cell-depleted T cells, or T cells were the source of the cDNA or gDNA that made up the material.

Material: peripheral blood. This clonotype was sampled from a human donor in a cohort sampled during active COVID-19. The chain recombines TRBV4-2 with TRBJ2-1; D perhaps matches TRBD1 (5 bases). This CDR3 is CASSQDPGASYNEQFF. CDR3 coding DNA: TGTGCCAGCAGCCAAGATCCTGGGGCCTCCTACAATGAGCAGTTCTTC.